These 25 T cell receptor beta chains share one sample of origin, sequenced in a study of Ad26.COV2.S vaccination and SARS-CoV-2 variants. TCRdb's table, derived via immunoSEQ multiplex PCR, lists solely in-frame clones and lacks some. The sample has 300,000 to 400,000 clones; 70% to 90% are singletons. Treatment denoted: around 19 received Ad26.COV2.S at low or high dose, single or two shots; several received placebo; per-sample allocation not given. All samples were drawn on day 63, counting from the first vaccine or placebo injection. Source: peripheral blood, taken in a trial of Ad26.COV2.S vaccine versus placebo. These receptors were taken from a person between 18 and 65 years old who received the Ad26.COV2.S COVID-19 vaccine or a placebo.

CDR3 residues: CASSQATRSTDTQYF. The CDR3 DNA reads as TGCGCCAGCAGCCAAGCGACCCGCAGCACAGATACGCAGTATTTT. The chain uses TRBV4-3 and TRBJ2-3; D unresolved. Between the trimmed V and J ends, which lost 1 base and 0 bases, there was a span of 8 bases. The CDR3 length is 15 residues. CDR1 and CDR2 from the germline V gene are LGHNA and YSLEER.

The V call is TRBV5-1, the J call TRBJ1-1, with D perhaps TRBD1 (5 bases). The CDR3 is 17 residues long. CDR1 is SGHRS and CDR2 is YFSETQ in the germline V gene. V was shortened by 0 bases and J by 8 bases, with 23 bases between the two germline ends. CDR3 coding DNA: TGCGCCAGCAGCTTGGTAGTCGCACAGGATAATCCCCCAGAAGCTTTCTTT. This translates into CASSLVVAQDNPPEAFF.

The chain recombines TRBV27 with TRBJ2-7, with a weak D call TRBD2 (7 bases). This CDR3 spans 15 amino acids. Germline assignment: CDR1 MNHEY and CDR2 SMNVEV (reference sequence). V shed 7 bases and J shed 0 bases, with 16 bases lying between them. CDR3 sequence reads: CASNPGGGPSYEQYF. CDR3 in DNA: TGTGCCAGCAACCCGGGGGGCGGGCCCTCCTACGAGCAGTACTTC.

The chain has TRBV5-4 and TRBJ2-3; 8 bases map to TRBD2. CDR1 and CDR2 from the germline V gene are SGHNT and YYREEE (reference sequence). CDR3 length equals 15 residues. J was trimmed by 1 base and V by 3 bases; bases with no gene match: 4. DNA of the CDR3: TGTGCCAGCAGCTCGTCAGCGGGGGGCACAGATACGCAGTATTTT. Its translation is CASSSSAGGTDTQYF.

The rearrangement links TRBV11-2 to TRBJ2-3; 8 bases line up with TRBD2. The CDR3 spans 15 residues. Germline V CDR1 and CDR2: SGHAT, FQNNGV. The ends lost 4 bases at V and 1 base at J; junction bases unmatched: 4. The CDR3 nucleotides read TGTGCCAGCAGCTCAGCGGGGGTCCGCACAGATACGCAGTATTTT. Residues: CASSSAGVRTDTQYF.

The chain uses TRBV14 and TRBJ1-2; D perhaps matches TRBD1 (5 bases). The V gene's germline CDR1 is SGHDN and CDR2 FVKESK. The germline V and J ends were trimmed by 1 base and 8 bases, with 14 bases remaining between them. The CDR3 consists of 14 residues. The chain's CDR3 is CASSQGPRVDGYTF. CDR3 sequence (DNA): TGTGCCAGCAGCCAAGGTCCCAGGGTTGACGGCTACACCTTC.

The CDR3 is CASSNLPPDTQYF. The CDR3 DNA reads as TGTGCCAGCAGCAACCTCCCTCCAGATACGCAGTATTTT. V usage is TRBV27 and J usage is TRBJ2-3, with D uncertain. Trimming took off 6 bases at V and 4 bases at J, with 11 bases between the two ends. This CDR3 has 13 amino acids. Germline V gene data show CDR1 as MNHEY and CDR2 as SMNVEV (reference sequence).

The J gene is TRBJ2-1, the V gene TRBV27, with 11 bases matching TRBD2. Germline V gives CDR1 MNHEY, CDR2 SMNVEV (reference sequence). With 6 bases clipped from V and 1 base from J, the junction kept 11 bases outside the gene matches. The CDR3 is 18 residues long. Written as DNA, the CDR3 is TGTGCCAGCAGGGCAGGGCTAGCGGGAGGTCTGTCCTACAATGAGCAGTTCTTC. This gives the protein CASRAGLAGGLSYNEQFF.

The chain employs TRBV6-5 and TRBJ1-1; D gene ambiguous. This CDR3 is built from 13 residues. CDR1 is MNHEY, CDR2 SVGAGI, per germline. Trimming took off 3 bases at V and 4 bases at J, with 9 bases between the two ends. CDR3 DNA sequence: TGTGCCAGCAGTTATCTGGGGTTCACTGAAGCTTTCTTT. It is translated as CASSYLGFTEAFF.

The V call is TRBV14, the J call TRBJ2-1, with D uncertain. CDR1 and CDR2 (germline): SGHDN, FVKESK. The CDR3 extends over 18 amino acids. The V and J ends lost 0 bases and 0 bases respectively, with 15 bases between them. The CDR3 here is CASSQESVVSGSYNEQFF. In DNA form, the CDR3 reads TGTGCCAGCAGCCAAGAAAGCGTCGTGTCGGGCTCCTACAATGAGCAGTTCTTC.

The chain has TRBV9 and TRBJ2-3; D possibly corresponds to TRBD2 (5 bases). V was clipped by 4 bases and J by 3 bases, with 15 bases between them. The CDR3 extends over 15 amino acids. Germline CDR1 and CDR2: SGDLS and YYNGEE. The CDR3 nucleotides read TGTGCCAGCAGCATTCGCGGGTCGGGGACAGATACGCAGTATTTT. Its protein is CASSIRGSGTDTQYF.

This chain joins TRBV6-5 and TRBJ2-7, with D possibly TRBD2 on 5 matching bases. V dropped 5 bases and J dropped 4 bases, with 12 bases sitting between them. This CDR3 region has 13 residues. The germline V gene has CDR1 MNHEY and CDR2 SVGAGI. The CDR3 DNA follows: TGTGCCAGCAGTCTAGGACGGGATTACGAGCAGTACTTC. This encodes CASSLGRDYEQYF.

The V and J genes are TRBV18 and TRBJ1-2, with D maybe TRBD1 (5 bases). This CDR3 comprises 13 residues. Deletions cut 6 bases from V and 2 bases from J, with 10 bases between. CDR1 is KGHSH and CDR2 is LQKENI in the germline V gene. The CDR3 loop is CASSEGQNYGYTF. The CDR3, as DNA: TGTGCCAGCTCGGAGGGGCAGAACTATGGCTACACCTTC. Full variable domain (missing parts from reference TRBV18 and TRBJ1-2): NAGVMQNPRHLVRRRGQEARLRCSPMKGHSHVYWYRQLPEEGLKFMVYLQKENIIDESGMPKERFSAEFPKEGPSILRIQQVVRGDSAAYFCASSEGQNYGYTFGSGTRLTVV.

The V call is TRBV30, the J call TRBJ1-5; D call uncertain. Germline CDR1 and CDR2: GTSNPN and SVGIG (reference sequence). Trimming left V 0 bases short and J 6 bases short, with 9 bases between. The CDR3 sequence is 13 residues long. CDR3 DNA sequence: TGTGCCTGGAGTGTGGATCGGAGTCAGCCCCAGCATTTT. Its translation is CAWSVDRSQPQHF. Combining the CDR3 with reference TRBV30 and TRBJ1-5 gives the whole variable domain SQTIHQWPATLVQPVGSPLSLECTVEGTSNPNLYWYRQAAGRGLQLLFYSVGIGQISSEVPQNLSASRPQDRQFILSSKKLLLSDSGFYLCAWSVDRSQPQHFGDGTRLSIL.

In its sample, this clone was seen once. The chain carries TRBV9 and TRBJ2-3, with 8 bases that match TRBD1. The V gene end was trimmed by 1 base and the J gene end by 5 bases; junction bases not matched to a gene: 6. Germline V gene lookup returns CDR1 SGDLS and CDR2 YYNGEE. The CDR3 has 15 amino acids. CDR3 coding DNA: TGTGCCAGCAGCGTAACCGGACAGGGTTTAGATACGCAGTATTTT. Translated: CASSVTGQGLDTQYF.

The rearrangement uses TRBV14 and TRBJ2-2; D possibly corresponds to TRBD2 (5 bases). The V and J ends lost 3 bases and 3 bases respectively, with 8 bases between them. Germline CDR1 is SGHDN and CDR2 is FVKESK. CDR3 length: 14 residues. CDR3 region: CASSQERYTGELFF. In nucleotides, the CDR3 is TGTGCCAGCAGCCAGGAGCGGTACACCGGGGAGCTGTTTTTT.

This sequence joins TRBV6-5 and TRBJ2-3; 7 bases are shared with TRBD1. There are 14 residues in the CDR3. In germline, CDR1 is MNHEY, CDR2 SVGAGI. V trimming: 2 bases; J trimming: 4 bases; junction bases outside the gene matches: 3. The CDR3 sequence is CASSYHRGPDTQYF. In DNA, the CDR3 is TGTGCCAGCAGTTACCACAGGGGACCAGATACGCAGTATTTT.

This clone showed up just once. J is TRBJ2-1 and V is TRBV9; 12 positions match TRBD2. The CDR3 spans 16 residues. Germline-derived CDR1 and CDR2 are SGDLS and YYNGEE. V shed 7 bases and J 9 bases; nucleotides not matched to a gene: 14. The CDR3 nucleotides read TGTGCCAGCTCGAAATCCTCGGCTAGCGGGGGGGCTGAGCAGTTCTTC. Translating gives CASSKSSASGGAEQFF.

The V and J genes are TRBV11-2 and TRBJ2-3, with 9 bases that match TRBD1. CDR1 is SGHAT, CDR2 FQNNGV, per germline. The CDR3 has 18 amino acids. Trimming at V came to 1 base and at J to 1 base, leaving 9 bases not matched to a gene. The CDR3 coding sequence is TGTGCCAGCAGCTTAGGCCGGGACAGGGAGTGGGGCACAGATACGCAGTATTTT. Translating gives CASSLGRDREWGTDTQYF. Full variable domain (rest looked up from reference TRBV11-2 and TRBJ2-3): EAGVAQSPRYKIIEKRQSVAFWCNPISGHATLYWYQQILGQGPKLLIQFQNNGVVDDSQLPKDRFSAERLKGVDSTLKIQPAKLEDSAVYLCASSLGRDREWGTDTQYFGPGTRLTVL.

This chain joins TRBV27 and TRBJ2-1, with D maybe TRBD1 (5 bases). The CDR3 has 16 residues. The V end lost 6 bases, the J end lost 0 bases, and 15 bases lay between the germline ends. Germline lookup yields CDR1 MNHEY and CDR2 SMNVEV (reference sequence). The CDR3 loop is CASSTPRQYSYNEQFF. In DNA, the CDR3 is TGTGCCAGCAGCACCCCTCGACAGTACTCCTACAATGAGCAGTTCTTC.

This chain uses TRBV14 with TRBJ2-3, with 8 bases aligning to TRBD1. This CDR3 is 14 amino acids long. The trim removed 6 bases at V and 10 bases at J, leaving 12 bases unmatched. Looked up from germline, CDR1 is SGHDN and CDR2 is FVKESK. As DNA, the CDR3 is TGTGCCAGCAGTCCGGACAGGGCATTGTTGGCGCAGTATTTT. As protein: CASSPDRALLAQYF.

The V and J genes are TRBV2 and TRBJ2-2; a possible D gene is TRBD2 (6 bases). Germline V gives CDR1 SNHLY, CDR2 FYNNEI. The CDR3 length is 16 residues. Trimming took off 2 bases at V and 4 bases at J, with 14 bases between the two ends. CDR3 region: CASSELEGPSTGELFF. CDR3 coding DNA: TGTGCCAGCAGTGAATTGGAGGGGCCGAGCACCGGGGAGCTGTTTTTT. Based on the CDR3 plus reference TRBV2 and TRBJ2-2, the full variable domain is EPEVTQTPSHQVTQMGQEVILRCVPISNHLYFYWYRQILGQKVEFLVSFYNNEISEKSEIFDDQFSVERPDGSNFTLKIRSTKLEDSAMYFCASSELEGPSTGELFFGEGSRLTVL.

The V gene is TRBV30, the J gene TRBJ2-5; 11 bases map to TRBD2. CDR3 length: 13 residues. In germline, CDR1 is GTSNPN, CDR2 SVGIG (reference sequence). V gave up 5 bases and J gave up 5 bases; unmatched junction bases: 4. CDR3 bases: TGTGCCTGGGAAACTAGCGGGGGTGAGACCCAGTACTTC. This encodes CAWETSGGETQYF.

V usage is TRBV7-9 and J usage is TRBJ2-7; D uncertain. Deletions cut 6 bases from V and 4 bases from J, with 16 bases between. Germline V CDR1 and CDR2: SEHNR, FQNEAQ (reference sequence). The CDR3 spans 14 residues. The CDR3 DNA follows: TGTGCCAGCAGTCCCGATTCGATCGGGTACGAGCAGTACTTC. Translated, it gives CASSPDSIGYEQYF.

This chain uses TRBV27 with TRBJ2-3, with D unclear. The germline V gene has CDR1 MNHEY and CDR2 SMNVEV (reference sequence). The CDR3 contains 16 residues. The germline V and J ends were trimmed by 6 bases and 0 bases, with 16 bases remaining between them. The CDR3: CASSSTPRSSTDTQYF. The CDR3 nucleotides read TGTGCCAGCAGCAGTACTCCTCGTTCTAGCACAGATACGCAGTATTTT.